This T cell receptor beta chain appears in the sequencing data of a study of shared clonotypes between healthy human individuals. Germline V gives CDR1 GTSNPN, CDR2 SVGIG (reference sequence). The CDR3 is 16 amino acids. Unmatched junction bases numbered 7, after V lost 2 bases and J lost 2 bases. Produced via immunoSEQ multiplex PCR; TCRdb's table is partial and in-frame only. The sample gives 2 million to 2.5 million clones, 90% to 95% of which show up once; about 0.41% is in the top ten. The sample comprised naive CD4+ T cells from PBMCs. The subset here: CD45RA+ positively selected. The source of this sequence is a man between 18 and 35 years old in good health. Some clones in this sample may be carry-over from other donors' samples. V gene TRBV30 combines with J gene TRBJ2-3; 10 nucleotides line up with TRBD2. The CDR3 DNA reads as TGTGCCTGGAGTACGGGACTAGCGAGCGCCACAGATACGCAGTATTTT. Residues: CAWSTGLASATDTQYF.